The rows below give T cell receptor beta chains drawn from one sample of a study of blood T cell repertoires in COVID-19. Method: immunoSEQ multiplex PCR; TCRdb's copy keeps in-frame clones and lacks some. The sample contains tens of thousands of clones, more than 80% of which appear only once. The sample was peripheral blood. The receptors were gathered from an elderly woman with active or convalescent COVID-19. Both conserved end residues are part of each CDR3. Each record gives: J gene, V gene, clone size, D gene, CDR3 protein, CDR3 DNA. The D gene is left open where the match is weak. Only part of the rows carry a size: once, few, many, or a class if the clone is expanded.

>TRBJ2-3|TRBV5-1|-|TRBD2
CASSLASQLAGDTQYF
TGCGCCAGCAGCTTGGCCTCTCAACTAGCGGGAGATACGCAGTATTTT
>TRBJ2-1|TRBV5-5|-|-
CASSLSSSRTNEQFF
TGTGCCAGCAGCCTTAGTAGCAGCCGAACCAATGAGCAGTTCTTC
>TRBJ1-1|TRBV10-2|-|TRBD1
CASTGQGVVEAFF
TGCGCCAGTACTGGACAGGGGGTGGTTGAAGCTTTCTTT
>TRBJ2-2|TRBV24-1|-|TRBD1
CATSDLVPGGGGELFF
TGTGCCACCAGTGATTTGGTCCCAGGGGGTGGCGGGGAGCTGTTTTTT
>TRBJ2-3|TRBV7-7|-|-
CASSLDGGPQYF
TGTGCCAGCAGCTTAGATGGGGGCCCGCAGTATTTT
>TRBJ2-6|TRBV18|-|TRBD1
CASSPQAGGNSGANVLTF
TGTGCCAGCTCACCACAGGCAGGGGGCAACTCTGGGGCCAACGTCCTGACTTTC
>TRBJ1-3|TRBV5-6|once|TRBD1
CASSSFTGGRGNTIYF
TGTGCCAGCAGCTCATTTACAGGGGGCAGAGGAAACACCATATATTTT
>TRBJ2-3|TRBV5-1|-|TRBD2
CASSLAGGGRLAGELDTQYF
TGCGCCAGCAGCTTGGCCGGAGGGGGCCGACTAGCGGGAGAACTAGATACGCAGTATTTT
>TRBJ2-2|TRBV7-2|-|TRBD2
CASRGLAITGELFF
TGTGCCAGCAGGGGACTAGCGATAACCGGGGAGCTGTTTTTT
>TRBJ2-7|TRBV10-2|-|-
CASTLTGPPYEQYF
TGCGCCAGCACCTTGACAGGTCCTCCCTACGAGCAGTACTTC
>TRBJ2-1|TRBV15|-|-
CATSRGDSLSYNEQFF
TGTGCCACCAGCAGAGGGGACTCCTTATCCTACAATGAGCAGTTCTTC
>TRBJ1-5|TRBV30|-|TRBD1
CAWSVDRGVNEYLGNNQPQHF
TGTGCCTGGAGTGTAGACAGGGGGGTGAACGAGTACTTAGGAAACAATCAGCCCCAGCATTTT
>TRBJ1-1|TRBV18|few|-
CASSPQNTEAFF
TGTGCCAGCTCACCCCAGAACACTGAAGCTTTCTTT
>TRBJ2-3|TRBV4-2|-|TRBD2
CASSQDRTSGVGDTQYF
TGTGCCAGCAGCCAAGATCGAACTAGCGGGGTGGGGGATACGCAGTATTTT
>TRBJ2-7|TRBV12-5|-|TRBD1
CASASGTGFYEQYF
TGTGCTAGTGCTTCCGGGACAGGGTTTTACGAGCAGTACTTC
>TRBJ2-1|TRBV25-1|-|-
CASSDLSEQFF
TGTGCCAGCAGTGATCTCAGTGAGCAGTTCTTC
>TRBJ2-7|TRBV6-5|-|TRBD1
CASRTTGTYEQYF
TGTGCCAGCAGGACGACAGGGACCTACGAGCAGTACTTC
>TRBJ2-1|TRBV2|once|-
CATSRLGSYNEQFF
TGTGCCACAAGTCGACTAGGCTCCTACAATGAGCAGTTCTTC
>TRBJ1-1|TRBV14|few|-
CASSQGMNTEAFF
TGTGCCAGCAGCCAAGGTATGAACACTGAAGCTTTCTTT
>TRBJ2-5|TRBV15|few|TRBD2
CATSREGTSGTQYF
TGTGCCACCAGCAGAGAGGGGACTAGTGGGACCCAGTACTTC
>TRBJ1-5|TRBV11-2|-|-
CASSPNYLQPQHF
TGTGCCAGCAGCCCCAACTACCTACAGCCCCAGCATTTT
>TRBJ1-1|TRBV27|-|-
CASSLWGERAFF
TGTGCCAGCAGTTTATGGGGCGAAAGGGCTTTCTTT
>TRBJ1-1|TRBV6-2/TRBV6-3|-|-
CASSLTGGIEAFF
TGTGCCAGCAGTTTGACCGGGGGGATTGAAGCTTTCTTT
>TRBJ2-3|TRBV20-1|-|TRBD2
CSASAPGLAGGSTDTQYF
TGCAGTGCTAGTGCCCCGGGGCTAGCGGGGGGTAGCACAGATACGCAGTATTTT
>TRBJ2-1|TRBV27|-|TRBD1
CASSPGTGFREQFF
TGTGCCAGCAGTCCCGGGACAGGGTTTCGAGAGCAGTTCTTC
>TRBJ2-3|TRBV6-2/TRBV6-3|-|-
CASSYVSGNTDTQYF
TGTGCCAGCAGTTACGTTTCGGGGAACACAGATACGCAGTATTTT
>TRBJ1-5|TRBV30|once|-
CAWNGGNSNQPQHF
TGTGCCTGGAACGGCGGCAATAGCAATCAGCCCCAGCATTTT
>TRBJ2-7|TRBV18|-|-
CASSQGTGKVYEQYF
TGTGCCAGCTCACAAGGAACAGGGAAGGTCTACGAGCAGTACTTC
>TRBJ1-2|TRBV19|-|TRBD1
CASSIRTGDGGYTF
TGTGCCAGTAGTATCCGGACAGGGGATGGTGGCTACACCTTC
>TRBJ1-5|TRBV7-2|-|TRBD1
CASSSYPFTGGSEGPQHF
TGTGCCAGCAGCTCCTACCCATTTACAGGGGGTTCTGAAGGGCCCCAGCATTTT
>TRBJ1-3|TRBV18|-|TRBD1
CASSPRDRGPGNTIYF
TGTGCCAGCTCACCCAGGGACAGGGGGCCCGGAAACACCATATATTTT
>TRBJ2-3|TRBV7-3|-|-
CASSQTGSTDTQYF
TGTGCCAGCAGCCAAACAGGGAGCACAGATACGCAGTATTTT
>TRBJ1-1|TRBV11-2|-|-
CASSYQPGRAAFF
TGTGCCAGCAGCTACCAGCCGGGGAGGGCGGCTTTCTTT
>TRBJ1-2|TRBV6-5|-|-
CASFSDGDYGYTF
TGTGCCAGCTTCTCCGATGGAGACTATGGCTACACCTTC
>TRBJ2-5|TRBV2|-|-
CASGGVGEETQYF
TGTGCCAGTGGAGGGGTGGGTGAGGAGACCCAGTACTTC
>TRBJ2-7|TRBV19|-|-
CASSELLTYEQYF
TGTGCCAGTAGTGAACTCCTCACCTACGAGCAGTACTTC
>TRBJ1-6|TRBV6-5|-|-
CASRLSDGRNSPLHF
TGTGCCAGCAGACTTTCGGACGGGAGGAATTCACCCCTCCACTTT
>TRBJ2-5|TRBV5-8|once|TRBD1
CASSPYPADRGEETQYF
TGTGCCAGCAGCCCCTATCCCGCGGACAGGGGTGAAGAGACCCAGTACTTC
>TRBJ2-6|TRBV18|-|TRBD1
CASSPPDRGLAGANVLTF
TGTGCCAGCTCACCGCCGGACAGGGGGCTGGCTGGGGCCAACGTCCTGACTTTC
>TRBJ1-5|TRBV19|-|TRBD1
CACQGAGNQPQHF
TGTGCGTGCCAGGGGGCTGGAAATCAGCCCCAGCATTTT
>TRBJ1-1|TRBV7-8|once|-
CASSLTGTPNTEAFF
TGTGCCAGCAGCTTAACCGGGACACCGAACACTGAAGCTTTCTTT